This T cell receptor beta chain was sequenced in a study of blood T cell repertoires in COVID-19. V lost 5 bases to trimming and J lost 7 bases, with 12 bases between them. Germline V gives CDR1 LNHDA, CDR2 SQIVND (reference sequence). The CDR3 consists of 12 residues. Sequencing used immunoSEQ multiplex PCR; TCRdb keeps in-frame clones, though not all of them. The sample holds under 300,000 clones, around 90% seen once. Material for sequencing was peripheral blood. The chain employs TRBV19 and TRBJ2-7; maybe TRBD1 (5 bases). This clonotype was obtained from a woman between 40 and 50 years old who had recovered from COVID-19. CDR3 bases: TGTGCCAGTAGTTTCCAGCCAGGGGAGCAGTACTTC. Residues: CASSFQPGEQYF.